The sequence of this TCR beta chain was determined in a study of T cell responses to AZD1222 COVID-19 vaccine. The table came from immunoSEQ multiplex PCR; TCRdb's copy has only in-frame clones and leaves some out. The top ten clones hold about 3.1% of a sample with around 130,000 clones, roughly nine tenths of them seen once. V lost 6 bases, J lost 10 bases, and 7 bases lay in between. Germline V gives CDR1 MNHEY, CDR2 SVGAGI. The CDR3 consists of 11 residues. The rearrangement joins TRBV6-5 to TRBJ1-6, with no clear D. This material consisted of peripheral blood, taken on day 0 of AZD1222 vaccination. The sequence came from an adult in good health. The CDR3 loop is CASRGGSPLHF. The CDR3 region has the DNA TGTGCCAGCAGGGGTGGCTCACCCCTCCACTTT.